This T cell receptor beta chain emerged from a study of blood T cell repertoires in COVID-19. Study-wide context: Material from acute and convalescent COVID-19 was sourced from the United States, Italy and Spain. The cDNA or gDNA used as material had been derived from T cells, B-cell-depleted T cells, or PBMCs.

The CDR3 is made up of 17 amino acids. CDR1 is KGHSH and CDR2 is LQKENI in the germline V gene. The V gene lost 3 bases and the J gene lost 0 bases, with 17 bases spanning the gap. In the study's own analysis: By means of reference gene primer amplification, nucleated cell counts were estimated. TCRdb keeps only in-frame clones here, not all; method: immunoSEQ multiplex PCR. V, J and clone size derive from that table, while D and trimming were established from the DNA sequence. The sample yields approximately 140,000 clones, over 75% seen once. The TCR was taken from a man aged 40-49 years with active or convalescent COVID-19. The chain is built from TRBV18 and TRBJ1-1, with D perhaps TRBD1 (6 bases). The sample taken for sequencing was peripheral blood. The CDR3 reads CASSPKVSGHLNTEAFF. In DNA form, the CDR3 reads TGTGCCAGCTCACCTAAAGTCTCGGGACACTTGAACACTGAAGCTTTCTTT.